The subject of this entry is one T cell receptor (beta chain). The method was immunoSEQ multiplex PCR; TCRdb's version includes in-frame clones alone and lacks a portion of them. The sample holds around 190,000 clones, approximately 88% seen once. Ages ranged from about 18 to 89 years, with residence in about 24 US areas. Grouping used clinical history reported by participants in a survey and questionnaire. Recovered status applied to Cohort 3 donors who had two consecutive negative PCRs. It also applied to those with clearance or with symptom resolution. The data stem from a study of blood T cell repertoires in COVID-19. V was clipped by 2 bases and J by 5 bases; unmatched bases: 9. CDR3 length: 16 residues. Germline CDR1 and CDR2: MDHEN and SYDVKM.

Sequenced material: PBMCs or T cells enriched from blood (not recorded which). The rearrangement joins TRBV28 to TRBJ2-5; 9 bases line up with TRBD1. The sequence came from a young woman who had recovered from COVID-19. CDR3 in DNA: TGTGCCAGCAGTTTACTAGGACAGGGGAAGGTGGAGACCCAGTACTTC. This encodes CASSLLGQGKVETQYF.